A single sample is the source of the 22 T cell receptor beta chains below, sequenced in a study of spatial heterogeneity in lung cancer (dated by TCRdb to about 2019). Overall study outcomes, separate from this receptor: The tumor nonsynonymous mutation count correlated with the number of expanded intratumoral alpha and beta TCRs.

These TCRs' antigens remain unknown. Receptor libraries were prepared by 5' RACE. Data came from a NextSeq 500. TCRdb ran its own pipeline on the public reads, namely fastp trimming at Q25 and MiXCR clone calling, and kept in-frame beta chains. Each entry merges the rows of one CDR3 protein and shows their most common DNA and genes. This sample lists approximately 4,300 distinct CDR3 sequences; around 5.8% were detected once. The ten largest clones capture about a fifth of the sample. Sample time point, as interpreted from the label and publication: sample taken at primary tumor resection. The source was lung tumor tissue, collected at surgery. Source of these receptors: a male donor with early-stage non-small cell lung cancer.

This clonotype is classed as medium-sized. The V gene is TRBV28, the J gene TRBJ2-1; 8 nucleotides align to TRBD2. CDR3 length: 16 amino acids. The germline V gene has CDR1 MDHEN and CDR2 SYDVKM. The junction had 8 bases not matched to a gene; V was cut back by 1 base and J by 6 bases. CDR3 bases: TGTGCCAGCAGTTTATTCTTCCGGACTAGCACCAATGAGCAGTTCTTC. Translation gives CASSLFFRTSTNEQFF.

This clonotype has a handful of counts. The chain carries TRBV6-2 or TRBV6-3 and TRBJ2-3; D assignment may be TRBD1 or TRBD2 (5 bases each). Trimming removed 5 bases from V and 6 bases from J, with 18 bases in between. CDR3 size: 15 residues. The germline V gene has CDR1 MNHEY and CDR2 SVGEGT. CDR3 loop: CASSPGTHGVDTQYF. The DNA for the CDR3 is TGTGCCAGCAGTCCCGGGACCCACGGAGTCGATACGCAGTATTTT.

This clonotype was recorded at least ten times. Germline and junction disagree at one end, which may indicate a read error. This chain connects TRBV3-1 to TRBJ2-2; 9 bases are shared with TRBD2. This CDR3 contains 16 residues. Germline V gene sequence: CDR1 LGHDT, CDR2 YNNKEL (reference sequence). The CDR3 reads CASRFSGSRNTGELFF. CDR3 DNA: TGTGCGAGCAGATTTAGCGGGAGCCGGAACACCGGGGAGCTGTTTTTT.

This clonotype is categorized as medium-sized (0.01 to 0.1%). The chain combines TRBV20-1 with TRBJ2-3; a possible D gene is TRBD2 (5 bases). This CDR3 has 12 residues. Trimming stripped 5 bases from V and 1 base from J, with 7 bases between. Germline lookup yields CDR1 DFQATT and CDR2 SNEGSKA (reference sequence). CDR3 bases: TGCAGTGCTCCCGGGGGCACAGATACGCAGTATTTT. It yields the protein CSAPGGTDTQYF.

Turning to this clonotype: A much bigger clone sits one base away, suggesting this may be a read error. The V gene is TRBV7-8, the J gene TRBJ2-2; TRBD2 might be the D (5 bases). Germline V gene lookup returns CDR1 SGHVS and CDR2 FQNEAQ. The CDR3 covers 15 residues. The CDR3 coding sequence is TGTGCCAGCAGGGCCATGGTTTCCAACACCGGGGAGCCGTTTTTT. It is translated as CASRAMVSNTGEPFF.

This clonotype was detected only a few times. The V gene is TRBV7-2, the J gene TRBJ2-3; 9 nucleotides agree with TRBD2. Trimming cost V 7 bases and J 2 bases; bases outside gene matches: 4. CDR3 length: 14 amino acids. Germline lookup yields CDR1 SGHTA and CDR2 FQGNSA. The CDR3 DNA sequence: TGTGCCAGCATAGCGGGGGAACCCACAGATACGCAGTATTTT. It specifies CASIAGEPTDTQYF.

By its share, this clonotype is medium-sized (0.01 to 0.1%). The V and J genes are TRBV7-9 and TRBJ1-5; D is undetermined. Trimming cost V 5 bases and J 3 bases, with 11 bases left between them. The CDR3 has 14 residues. CDR1 and CDR2 from the germline V gene are SEHNR and FQNEAQ (reference sequence). The CDR3 nucleotides read TGTGCCAGCAGCCCCGGACTGTACAATCAGCCCCAGCATTTT. It specifies CASSPGLYNQPQHF.

This clonotype was seen at least ten times. The chain combines TRBV6-1 with TRBJ2-2, with TRBD1 identical over 9 bases. Germline values: CDR1 MNHNS, CDR2 SASEGT. The length of the CDR3 is 14 residues. V lost 5 bases and J lost 7; bases outside the gene matches: 5. The CDR3 DNA is TGTGCCAGCAGTTCCGGGACAGGGATCGGGGAGCTGTTTTTT. Translating gives CASSSGTGIGELFF.

This clonotype has at least ten counts. This chain joins TRBV28 and TRBJ2-2; possible D gene TRBD2, 6 bases. The CDR3 length is 13 residues. Germline V gene lookup returns CDR1 MDHEN and CDR2 SYDVKM. The V end was cut by 7 bases, the J end by 4 bases, with 10 bases between. In nucleotides, the CDR3 is TGTGCCAGCAAGCGGGCCGCCACCGGGGAGCTGTTTTTT. Amino acids: CASKRAATGELFF.

This clonotype was found a few times. V usage is TRBV4-1 and J usage is TRBJ2-1, with a weak D call TRBD2 (5 bases). Germline assignment: CDR1 MGHRA and CDR2 YSYEKL. CDR3 size: 17 residues. Trimming took off 0 bases at V and 3 bases at J, with 15 bases between the two ends. This chain's CDR3 is CASSQDQDSPRYNEQFF. The DNA for the CDR3 is TGCGCCAGCAGCCAAGATCAGGACTCCCCCCGCTACAATGAGCAGTTCTTC.

This clonotype appeared a few times. The rearrangement links TRBV7-2 to TRBJ2-2; D possibly corresponds to TRBD2 (7 bases). Germline V gene lookup returns CDR1 SGHTA and CDR2 FQGNSA. Trimming removed 4 bases from V and 6 bases from J, with 18 bases in between. The CDR3 runs 16 residues. The CDR3 DNA reads as TGTGCCAGCAGCTACCCGCGGGGGCCAGGACCCGGGGAGCTGTTTTTT. Protein: CASSYPRGPGPGELFF.

Many counts were recorded for this clonotype. The rearrangement uses TRBV9 and TRBJ1-1; perhaps TRBD1 as D (5 bases). The CDR3 has 15 amino acids. V was trimmed by 0 bases and J by 3 bases, leaving 12 bases between them. Germline CDR1 SGDLS, CDR2 YYNGEE. This chain's CDR3 is CASSVGWAGDTEAFF. CDR3 DNA: TGTGCCAGCAGCGTAGGATGGGCGGGGGACACTGAAGCTTTCTTT. The whole variable domain, filled in from reference TRBV9 and TRBJ1-1, reads DSGVTQTPKHLITATGQRVTLRCSPRSGDLSVYWYQQSLDQGLQFLIQYYNGEERAKGNILERFSAQQFPDLHSELNLSSLELGDSALYFCASSVGWAGDTEAFFGQGTRLTVV.

This clonotype ranks as medium-sized (0.01 to 0.1%). The chain joins TRBV7-8 to TRBJ1-6, with a possible D match to TRBD1 (5 bases). The germline gives CDR1 SGHVS, CDR2 FQNEAQ. The ends were cut back, 1 base at V and 0 bases at J, with 16 bases in the middle. This CDR3 comprises 19 residues. CDR3 residues: CASSLDSRDWSSYNSPLHF. The DNA for the CDR3 is TGTGCCAGCAGCTTAGACTCCCGGGACTGGAGCTCCTATAATTCACCCCTCCACTTT.

This clonotype is labeled medium-sized. The genes are TRBV11-2 and TRBJ2-3, with unresolved D. The CDR3 runs 13 residues. The germline gives CDR1 SGHAT, CDR2 FQNNGV. The V end was cut by 8 bases, the J end by 2 bases, with 11 bases between. The CDR3: CASGPGPTDTQYF. CDR3 nucleotide sequence: TGTGCCAGCGGCCCGGGTCCCACAGATACGCAGTATTTT.

This clonotype is medium-sized in the sample. V and J are TRBV29-1 and TRBJ2-5; D is unclear. Germline V gene sequence: CDR1 SQVTM, CDR2 ANQGSEA. The ends were cut back, 7 bases at V and 5 bases at J, with 8 bases in the middle. This CDR3 contains 10 residues. This chain's CDR3 is CSAALETQYF. The CDR3 nucleotides read TGCAGCGCCGCTCTTGAGACCCAGTACTTC.

This clonotype was counted a few times. This chain connects TRBV7-2 to TRBJ2-7; TRBD2 matches at 7 bases. The germline V gene encodes CDR1 SGHTA and CDR2 FQGNSA. CDR3 length: 15 amino acids. Unmatched junction bases numbered 7, after V lost 3 bases and J lost 2 bases. CDR3 in DNA: TGTGCCAGCAGCTTTACCGGGACTACCGCCTACGAGCAGTACTTC. This codes for CASSFTGTTAYEQYF.

This clonotype occurred a few times. The V and J genes are TRBV7-9 and TRBJ2-1; TRBD2 agrees at 11 bases. J was trimmed by 4 bases and V by 1 base; bases with no gene match: 3. The CDR3 sequence is 16 residues long. CDR1 is SEHNR and CDR2 is FQNEAQ in the germline V gene (reference sequence). The CDR3 region has the DNA TGTGCCAGCAGCTTAGAGGGACTAGCGGCTTACAATGAGCAGTTCTTC. Translation: CASSLEGLAAYNEQFF. The whole variable domain, filled in from reference TRBV7-9 and TRBJ2-1, reads DTGVSQNPRHKITKRGQNVTFRCDPISEHNRLYWYRQTLGQGPEFLTYFQNEAQLEKSRLLSDRFSAERPKGSFSTLEIQRTEQGDSAMYLCASSLEGLAAYNEQFFGPGTRLTVL.

This clonotype is categorized as medium-sized. This chain uses TRBV5-1 with TRBJ2-3, with TRBD2 matching 11 bases. The CDR3 has 17 amino acids. Trimming at V came to 1 base and at J to 5 bases, leaving 9 bases not matched to a gene. Germline V gene data show CDR1 as SGHRS and CDR2 as YFSETQ. CDR3 DNA: TGCGCCAGCAGCTTGAAACTAGCGGGAGACGGGGTAGATACGCAGTATTTT. Residues: CASSLKLAGDGVDTQYF. The full variable domain, rest sourced from reference TRBV5-1 and TRBJ2-3, is KAGVTQTPRYLIKTRGQQVTLSCSPISGHRSVSWYQQTPGQGLQFLFEYFSETQRNKGNFPGRFSGRQFSNSRSEMNVSTLELGDSALYLCASSLKLAGDGVDTQYFGPGTRLTVL.

This clonotype appeared many times. A junction end diverges from the germline sequence, so it may reflect a read error. This chain's CDR3 is CASSPGPNTGELFF. CDR3 DNA: TGTGCTAGCAGCCCGGGACCCAACACCGGGGAGCTGTTTTTT. The V and J genes are TRBV7-7 and TRBJ2-2, with D perhaps being TRBD1 or TRBD2 (5 bases each). The V gene's germline CDR1 is SSHAT and CDR2 FNYEAQ (reference sequence). This CDR3 has 14 residues. The variable domain in full, completed from reference TRBV7-7 and TRBJ2-2, reads GAGVSQSPRYKVTKRGQDVTLRCDPISSHATLYWYQQALGQGPEFLTYFNYEAQPDKSGLPSDRFSAERPEGSISTLTIQRTEQRDSAMYRCASSPGPNTGELFFGEGSRLTVL.

This clonotype was found many times. This sequence joins TRBV6-5 and TRBJ1-2, with 8 bases that match TRBD1. The junction had 3 bases not matched to a gene; V was cut back by 6 bases and J by 3 bases. The CDR3 spans 13 residues. Per the germline V gene, CDR1 is MNHEY and CDR2 is SVGAGI. CDR3 DNA sequence: TGTGCCAGCAGATCGGACAGGGACTATGGCTACACCTTC. Protein sequence: CASRSDRDYGYTF.

This clonotype was detected ten times or more. The genes are TRBV6-2 or TRBV6-3 and TRBJ2-1; D is unresolved. Trimming left V 2 bases short and J 2 bases short, with 13 bases between. CDR1 and CDR2 (germline): MNHEY, SVGEGT. The CDR3 extends over 16 amino acids. The CDR3 DNA reads as TGTGCCAGCAGTTACAAGGGCAGGATGACCTACAATGAGCAGTTCTTC. Encoded protein: CASSYKGRMTYNEQFF.

This clonotype rates as medium-sized. The chain couples TRBV6-1 to TRBJ1-2; D not certain. Germline-derived CDR1 and CDR2 are MNHNS and SASEGT. This CDR3 region has 18 residues. The V and J ends lost 1 base and 0 bases respectively, with 18 bases between them. The CDR3: CASSEGEATWKANYGYTF. The DNA for the CDR3 is TGTGCCAGCAGTGAAGGTGAGGCCACTTGGAAGGCTAACTATGGCTACACCTTC.